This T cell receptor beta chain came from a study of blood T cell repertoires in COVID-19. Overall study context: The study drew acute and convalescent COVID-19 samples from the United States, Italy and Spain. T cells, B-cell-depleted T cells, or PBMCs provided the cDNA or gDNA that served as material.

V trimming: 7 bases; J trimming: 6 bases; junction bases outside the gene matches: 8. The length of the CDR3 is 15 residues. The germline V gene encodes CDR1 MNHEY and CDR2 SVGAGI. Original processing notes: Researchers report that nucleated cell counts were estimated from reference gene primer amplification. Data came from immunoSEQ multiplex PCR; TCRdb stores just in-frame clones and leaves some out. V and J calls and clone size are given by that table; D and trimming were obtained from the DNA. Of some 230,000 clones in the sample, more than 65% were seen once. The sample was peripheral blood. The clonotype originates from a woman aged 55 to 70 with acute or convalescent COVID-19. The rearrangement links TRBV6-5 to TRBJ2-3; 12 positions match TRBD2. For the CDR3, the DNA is TGTGCCAGCACCCTACTAGCGGGGGGCCTGGATACGCAGTATTTT. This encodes CASTLLAGGLDTQYF.